The sequence of this T cell receptor beta chain was determined in a study of blood T cell repertoires in COVID-19. The CDR3 is made up of 13 amino acids. V lost 1 base to trimming and J lost 1 base, with 7 bases between them. Germline V gene lookup returns CDR1 GTSNPN and CDR2 SVGIG (reference sequence). Some clones are missing from TCRdb's copy, which holds only in-frame ones; the method was immunoSEQ multiplex PCR. The sample holds roughly 37,000 clones, about three quarters seen once. The sample was peripheral blood. The chain couples TRBV30 to TRBJ1-1, with D perhaps matching TRBD1 (6 bases). This receptor was obtained from a man aged 55 to 70 with active COVID-19. The CDR3 nucleotides read TGTGCCTGGAGTGCGACAGGGAACACTGAAGCTTTCTTT. Its protein is CAWSATGNTEAFF. The full variable domain, rest sourced from reference TRBV30 and TRBJ1-1, is SQTIHQWPATLVQPVGSPLSLECTVEGTSNPNLYWYRQAAGRGLQLLFYSVGIGQISSEVPQNLSASRPQDRQFILSSKKLLLSDSGFYLCAWSATGNTEAFFGQGTRLTVV.